This T cell receptor beta chain was sequenced in a study of response to subunit inactivated influenza vaccine. TCRdb processed the RT-PCR reads anew with MiXCR; each CDR3 protein has one entry. Here the sample spans about 800,000 distinct CDR3 sequences, 21% being singletons. From germline, CDR1 is LGHNA and CDR2 YSLEER. V was trimmed by 0 bases and J by 9 bases, leaving 9 bases between them. The CDR3 sequence is 13 residues long. The sequences come from PBMCs from blood, collected roughly 5 days after vaccination. The chain carries TRBV4-3 and TRBJ2-1, with a weak D call TRBD2 (5 bases). This clonotype originated in a man between 45 and 60 years old who received an inactivated influenza vaccine. The CDR3 sequence is CASSQEGRGEQFF. In nucleotides, the CDR3 is TGCGCCAGCAGCCAAGAGGGCCGGGGTGAGCAGTTCTTC.